The clone carrying this TCR beta chain showed up just a few times. The antigen is undetermined. Attached unique molecular identifiers marked individual cDNA molecules. TCRdb reanalysed the 5' RACE reads using MiXCR and keeps one entry per CDR3 protein. The sample records about 58,000 distinct CDR3 sequences, 12% being singletons. The source of the sample is a study of early T cells in non-severe SARS-CoV-2 infection. Study overall: Sequencing of unsorted whole blood was done on bulk RNA, leaving chains unpaired. Study-level findings and limits: There was a bias toward anti-spike CD8 responses in VDJdb matching, which missed private and CD4 specificities.

Germline CDR1 and CDR2: MNHNY and SVGAGI (reference sequence). With V trimmed by 6 bases and J by 2 bases, 8 bases remained unmatched. This CDR3 region has 16 residues. Sample: whole blood, taken at baseline. The rearrangement links TRBV6-6 to TRBJ1-5, with 9 bases aligning to TRBD1. The sequence came from an adult who was a healthcare worker with PCR-confirmed SARS-CoV-2 infection or an uninfected control (not recorded which). The donor label of this sample is uncertain. CDR3 nucleotide sequence: TGTGCCAGCAGAACCACAGGGGGCGCGGGCAATCAGCCCCAGCATTTT. It yields the protein CASRTTGGAGNQPQHF.